This T cell receptor beta chain was found in a study of beta chain features in type 1 diabetes. CDR3 length: 15 amino acids. V trimming: 2 bases; J trimming: 1 base; junction bases outside the gene matches: 4. The germline V gene has CDR1 SGHRS and CDR2 YFSETQ. Regarding this clone: Its cognate antigen is unknown. The same CDR3 is also encoded by other DNA sequences in this sample.

Isolated RNA was reverse transcribed in full, so expressed TCRB transcripts were sequenced. Produced via immunoSEQ multiplex PCR; TCRdb's table is partial and in-frame only. Seen here are about 250,000 clones, around 14% observed once, and the top ten hold roughly 0.024%. Every donor provided one heparinised blood draw, which averaged about 110 mL. General study points: cDNA sequencing could over-represent cells with high TCR expression. Compared to healthy donors, patients appeared to have naive, central memory and Treg TCRB repertoires that were more alike.

This clonotype originated in a woman aged 40 to 50 in good health. This chain links TRBV5-1 with TRBJ2-3; TRBD2 aligns across 7 bases. The sample was naive CD4+ T cells from blood. In DNA form, the CDR3 reads TGCGCCAGCAGCTTCGGGGGAGGGGGCACAGATACGCAGTATTTT. Its protein product is CASSFGGGGTDTQYF.